The sequence of this TCR beta chain was determined in a study of T cell repertoires in cytomegalovirus infection. For the study at large: It can be stated that public TCR beta signatures indicated CMV infection as well as a matching HLA type.

The CDR3 runs 13 residues. The V and J ends lost 0 bases and 8 bases respectively, with 8 bases between them. Germline V CDR1 and CDR2: KGHSH, LQKENI. In TCRdb, the reads were re-called with MiXCR into one record per CDR3 protein. The table has almost 500,000 distinct CDR3 sequences, approximately 10% seen once. Study-level findings and limits: Predominance within the ex vivo response was attributable to HLA-C-restricted CMV-specific TCR beta clonotypes. Identification of carriers of CMV plus the relevant HLA was performed using cumulative public TCR beta family frequency.

This clonotype appeared many times. Antigen: not known. The origin of this receptor is a human donor in good health (CMV status not recorded). Some clones in this sample may be carry-over from other donors' samples. The chain has TRBV18 and TRBJ2-1; D uncertain. Sequencing was performed on PBMCs. The CDR3 region has the DNA TGTGCCAGCTCACCACCTTCAGTGGATGAGCAGTTCTTC. Its protein is CASSPPSVDEQFF. The entire variable domain, with the rest obtained from reference TRBV18 and TRBJ2-1, is as follows: NAGVMQNPRHLVRRRGQEARLRCSPMKGHSHVYWYRQLPEEGLKFMVYLQKENIIDESGMPKERFSAEFPKEGPSILRIQQVVRGDSAAYFCASSPPSVDEQFFGPGTRLTVL.